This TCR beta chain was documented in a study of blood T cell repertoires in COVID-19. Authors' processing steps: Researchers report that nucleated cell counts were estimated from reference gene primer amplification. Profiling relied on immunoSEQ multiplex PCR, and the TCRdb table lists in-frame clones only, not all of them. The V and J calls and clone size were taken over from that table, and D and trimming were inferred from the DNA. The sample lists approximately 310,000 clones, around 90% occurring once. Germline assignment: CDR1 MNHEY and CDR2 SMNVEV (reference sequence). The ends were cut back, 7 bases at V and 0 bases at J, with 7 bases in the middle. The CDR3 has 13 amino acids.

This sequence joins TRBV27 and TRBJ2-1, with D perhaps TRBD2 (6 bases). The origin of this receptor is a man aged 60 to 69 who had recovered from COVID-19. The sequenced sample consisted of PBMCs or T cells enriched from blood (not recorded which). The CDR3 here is CASKAGSYNEQFF. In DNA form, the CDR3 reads TGTGCCAGCAAAGCGGGCTCCTACAATGAGCAGTTCTTC.